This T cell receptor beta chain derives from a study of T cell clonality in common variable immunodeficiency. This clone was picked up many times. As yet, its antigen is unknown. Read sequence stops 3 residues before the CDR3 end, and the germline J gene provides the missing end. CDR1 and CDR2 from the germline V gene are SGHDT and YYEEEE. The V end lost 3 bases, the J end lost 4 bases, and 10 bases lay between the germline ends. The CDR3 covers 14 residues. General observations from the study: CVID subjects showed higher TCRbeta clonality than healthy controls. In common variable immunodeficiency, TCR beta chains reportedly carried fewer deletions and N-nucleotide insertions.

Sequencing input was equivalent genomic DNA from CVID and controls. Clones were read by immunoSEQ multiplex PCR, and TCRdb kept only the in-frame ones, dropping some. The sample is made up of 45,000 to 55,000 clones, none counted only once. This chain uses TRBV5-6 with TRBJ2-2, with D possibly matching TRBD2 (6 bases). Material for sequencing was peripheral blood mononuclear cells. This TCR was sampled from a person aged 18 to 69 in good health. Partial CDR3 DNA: TGTGCCAGCAGCTGGGGGACTGTCACCGGGGAG. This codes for CASSWGTVTGE. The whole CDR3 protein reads CASSWGTVTGELFF.